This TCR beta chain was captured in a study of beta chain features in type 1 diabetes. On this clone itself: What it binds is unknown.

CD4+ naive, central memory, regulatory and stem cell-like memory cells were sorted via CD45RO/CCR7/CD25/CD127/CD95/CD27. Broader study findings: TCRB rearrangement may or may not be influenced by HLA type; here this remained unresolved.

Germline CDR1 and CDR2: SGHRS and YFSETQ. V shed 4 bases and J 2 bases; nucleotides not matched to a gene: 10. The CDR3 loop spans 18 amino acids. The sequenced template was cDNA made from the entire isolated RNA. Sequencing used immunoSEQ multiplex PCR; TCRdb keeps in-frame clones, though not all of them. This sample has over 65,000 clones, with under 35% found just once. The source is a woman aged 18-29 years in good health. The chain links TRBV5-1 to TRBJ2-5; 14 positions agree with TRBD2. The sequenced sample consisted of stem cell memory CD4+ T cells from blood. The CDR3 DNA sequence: TGCGCCAGCAGCCCCGGGACTAGCGGGGGTACGATTCAAGAGACCCAGTACTTC. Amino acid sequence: CASSPGTSGGTIQETQYF.